Shown below are 15 T cell receptor beta chains from a single sample sequenced in a study of cytomegalovirus exposure and HLA in healthy donors. With 60 Vbeta and 13 Jbeta primers, the PCR was carried out. The method was immunoSEQ multiplex PCR; TCRdb's version includes in-frame clones alone and lacks a portion of them. The sample consists of under 150,000 clones, approximately 80% of them appearing once. Sequences were obtained from PBMCs. The receptor set was obtained from a woman between 35 and 50 years old in good health and CMV-seropositive.

To note about this clone: At one of its ends the junction is not consistent with the germline gene, which may arise from a read error. This sequence joins TRBV7-7 and TRBJ2-5, with D possibly matching TRBD1 (6 bases). The CDR3 extends over 15 amino acids. CDR1 SSHAT and CDR2 FNYEAQ come from the germline V gene (reference sequence). This CDR3 reads CASSRTRGSQETQYF. The CDR3 DNA reads TGTGCTAGCAGCCGGACGAGGGGGTCCCAAGAGACCCAGTACTTC.

The V gene is TRBV30, the J gene TRBJ1-1; TRBD1 might be the D (6 bases). The CDR3 extends over 13 amino acids. V was cut by 2 bases and J by 2 bases, with 9 bases left in between. Germline V gene data show CDR1 as GTSNPN and CDR2 as SVGIG (reference sequence). In DNA, the CDR3 is TGTGCCTGGAGTAGCAGGGGTAACACTGAAGCTTTCTTT. Translation gives CAWSSRGNTEAFF.

J is TRBJ1-2 and V is TRBV6-5; TRBD1 might be the D (5 bases). V was clipped by 6 bases and J by 2 bases, with 16 bases between them. The CDR3 has 15 residues. Germline CDR1 reads MNHEY; CDR2 reads SVGAGI. This chain's CDR3 is CASRPILTANYGYTF. As DNA, the CDR3 is TGTGCCAGCAGACCAATCCTGACAGCCAACTATGGCTACACCTTC.

The chain has TRBV7-6 and TRBJ2-3; 8 nucleotides match TRBD1. The trim removed 5 bases at V and 2 bases at J, leaving 6 bases unmatched. CDR3 length: 15 residues. Germline CDR1 SGHVS, CDR2 FNYEAQ. CDR3 protein: CASSLGTGYTDTQYF. Written as DNA, the CDR3 is TGTGCCAGCAGCCTCGGGACAGGTTACACAGATACGCAGTATTTT.

The rearrangement joins TRBV15 to TRBJ2-3; possibly TRBD1 for D (5 bases). Trimming took 0 bases from V and 5 from J, leaving 9 bases between them. The CDR3 sequence is 14 residues long. From germline, CDR1 is LNHNV and CDR2 YYDKDF (reference sequence). In nucleotides, the CDR3 is TGTGCCACCAGCAGAGAAAGTAGGGGAGATACGCAGTATTTT. Its protein product is CATSRESRGDTQYF.

V gene TRBV6-5 combines with J gene TRBJ1-2, with TRBD1 matching 8 bases. The CDR3 loop spans 14 amino acids. Germline V gives CDR1 MNHEY, CDR2 SVGAGI. V gave up 5 bases and J gave up 8 bases; unmatched junction bases: 10. CDR3 DNA: TGTGCCAGCAGTAGGCGGGACAGGTCTTTCGGCTACACCTTC. Its protein product is CASSRRDRSFGYTF.

This rearrangement joins TRBV29-1 to TRBJ2-1, with a possible D match to TRBD1 (7 bases). The V and J ends lost 1 base and 7 bases respectively, with 14 bases between them. This CDR3 has 14 residues. The V gene's germline CDR1 is SQVTM and CDR2 ANQGSEA. The CDR3 DNA follows: TGCAGCGTTGAAGGCAGGGGGGTTTTAAATGAGCAGTTCTTC. This gives the protein CSVEGRGVLNEQFF.

The chain combines TRBV10-1 with TRBJ2-1; 12 nucleotides match TRBD2. The CDR3 sequence is 16 residues long. The germline gives CDR1 WNHNN, CDR2 SYGVQD (reference sequence). The trim removed 8 bases at V and 5 bases at J, leaving 10 bases unmatched. CDR3 DNA sequence: TGCGCCAGCCGCCCCCTCGGACTAGCGGGAAACAATGAGCAGTTCTTC. Translation: CASRPLGLAGNNEQFF.

The chain recombines TRBV2 with TRBJ2-3, with unresolved D. CDR1 is SNHLY, CDR2 FYNNEI, per germline. The V end was cut by 2 bases, the J end by 0 bases, with 9 bases between. The CDR3 totals 15 residues. The CDR3 here is CASSEQLLSTDTQYF. Here the CDR3 DNA reads TGTGCCAGCAGTGAACAACTCCTTAGCACAGATACGCAGTATTTT.

This clone has a handful of counts. The chain links TRBV30 to TRBJ1-2, with D unclear. The length of the CDR3 is 15 residues. The V end was cut by 2 bases, the J end by 2 bases, with 15 bases between. The germline CDR1 and CDR2 sequences are GTSNPN and SVGIG (reference sequence). The CDR3 nucleotides are TGTGCCTGGAGTCCGGGCGGCCTAGCGAACTATGGCTACACCTTC. It is translated as CAWSPGGLANYGYTF.

The chain is built from TRBV28 and TRBJ1-5; D is uncertain. The CDR3 contains 15 residues. The V gene's germline CDR1 is MDHEN and CDR2 SYDVKM. The V and J ends lost 5 bases and 1 base respectively, with 12 bases between them. The CDR3 here is CASSRPGGSNQPQHF. CDR3 DNA: TGTGCCAGCAGTCGTCCAGGCGGGAGCAATCAGCCCCAGCATTTT. The full variable domain, rest sourced from reference TRBV28 and TRBJ1-5, is DVKVTQSSRYLVKRTGEKVFLECVQDMDHENMFWYRQDPGLGLRLIYFSYDVKMKEKGDIPEGYSVSREKKERFSLILESASTNQTSMYLCASSRPGGSNQPQHFGDGTRLSIL.

The chain recombines TRBV15 with TRBJ2-1; D may be TRBD1 (5 bases). There are 18 residues in the CDR3. Germline V gene sequence: CDR1 LNHNV, CDR2 YYDKDF (reference sequence). V lost 4 bases, J lost 0 bases, and 19 bases lay in between. The CDR3 DNA is TGTGCCACCAGCAAAGTACGAACAGGTGAACACTCCTACAATGAGCAGTTCTTC. Protein: CATSKVRTGEHSYNEQFF.

The chain carries TRBV28 and TRBJ2-1; tentative D call: TRBD2 (7 bases). The CDR3 has 16 residues. V was pared by 2 bases and J by 3 bases, with 14 bases between. CDR1 is MDHEN, CDR2 SYDVKM, per germline. DNA for the CDR3: TGTGCCAGCAGTTTAGGGGGGGCCACCCTCTACAATGAGCAGTTCTTC. It translates to CASSLGGATLYNEQFF.

The V call is TRBV27, the J call TRBJ2-5; 11 nucleotides align to TRBD2. Germline V gene sequence: CDR1 MNHEY, CDR2 SMNVEV (reference sequence). CDR3 length: 17 residues. V lost 4 bases to trimming and J lost 1 base; unmatched junction nucleotides: 8. CDR3 sequence: CASSYLTGLAGQETQYF. The CDR3 coding sequence is TGTGCCAGCAGTTATTTGACCGGACTAGCGGGCCAAGAGACCCAGTACTTC.

This clone turned up a few times. The genes are TRBV30 and TRBJ2-5, with TRBD1 as a possible D gene (6 bases). This CDR3 has 13 amino acids. Germline values: CDR1 GTSNPN, CDR2 SVGIG (reference sequence). Deletions cut 3 bases from V and 4 bases from J, with 12 bases between. The DNA of the CDR3 is TGTGCCTGGAGCCGCAGGGGACGAGAGACCCAGTACTTC. This sequence encodes CAWSRRGRETQYF.